The sequence of this T cell receptor beta chain was determined in a study of beta chain features in type 1 diabetes. Study at large: Examination spanned around 110,000,000 sorted cells from all samples.

Regarding the study as a whole: Cells carrying high TCR expression could end up over-represented when cDNA is sequenced. Moderately but significantly shorter TCRB CDR3s were found in Type 1 diabetes patients in all four CD4+ subsets.

Expressed TCRB transcripts were sequenced because the entire RNA isolate underwent reverse transcription. Assay: immunoSEQ multiplex PCR; the TCRdb copy retains only in-frame clones and omits some. This sample has around 600,000 clones, with 9.5% to 15% found just once. This clone was observed a handful of times. No antigen is known for it. Markers CD45RO/CCR7/CD25/CD127/CD95/CD27 served to sort CD4+ naive, central memory, regulatory and stem cell-like memory cells. The origin of this receptor is a man in his thirties or forties with type 1 diabetes. Material for sequencing was naive CD4+ T cells from blood.

This CDR3 is CASSQHGDSYEQYF. The CDR3 DNA reads TGTGCCAGCAGCCAACACGGAGACAGCTACGAGCAGTACTTC. V gene TRBV7-8 combines with J gene TRBJ2-7, with D possibly TRBD1 on 5 matching bases. This CDR3 spans 14 amino acids. In germline, CDR1 is SGHVS, CDR2 FQNEAQ. V lost 5 bases and J 3 bases, leaving 14 bases between the germline ends.